The rows below give T cell receptor beta chains drawn from one sample of a study of blood T cell repertoires in COVID-19. Produced via immunoSEQ multiplex PCR; TCRdb's table is partial and in-frame only. This sample carries fewer than 350,000 clones, around nine tenths of them seen once, and the ten largest clones take over 6%. The specimen sequenced was PBMCs or T cells enriched from blood (not recorded which). Receptors originate from a woman aged 40 to 49 who had recovered from COVID-19. Both conserved end residues are part of each CDR3. D genes are given only for firm matches. Size tells how often a clone was seen (once, few, many) or the class of an expanded clone, and some rows leave it out.

abundance,j_gene,v_gene,d_gene,CDR3nt,CDR3aa
.,TRBJ2-5,TRBV4-1,.,TGCGCCAGCAGCCAGGTGGACAGTCGAGAGACCCAGTACTTC,CASSQVDSRETQYF
.,TRBJ1-6,TRBV30,.,TGTGCCTGGATGCGGGACCATTCACCCCTCCACTTT,CAWMRDHSPLHF
.,TRBJ2-5,TRBV7-2,.,TGTGCCAGCAGCGGGCGGGTATTACAAGAGACCCAGTACTTC,CASSGRVLQETQYF
.,TRBJ2-7,TRBV7-8,TRBD2,TGTGCCAGCAGCTTAAGGACTAGCGGGACTGAAGAGCAGTACTTC,CASSLRTSGTEEQYF
.,TRBJ1-1,TRBV7-2,TRBD1,TGTGCCAGCAGCAGACTCCGACAGGGGAACACTGAAGCTTTCTTT,CASSRLRQGNTEAFF
.,TRBJ2-7,TRBV2,.,TGTGCCAGCCACTTCCTAGCGAACGCCTACGAGCAGTACTTC,CASHFLANAYEQYF
.,TRBJ2-1,TRBV7-9,TRBD2,TGTGCCAGCAGCTTCTCGGGACTAGTGTCGGGGCATGCACAGTTCTTC,CASSFSGLVSGHAQFF
.,TRBJ1-5,TRBV28,TRBD1,TGTGCCAGCAGTATAACGACAGGGAAGAATCAGCCCCAGCATTTT,CASSITTGKNQPQHF
.,TRBJ1-2,TRBV28,.,TGTGCCAGCAGTTTGGAGGGAGACTCGGGCTACACCTTC,CASSLEGDSGYTF
.,TRBJ2-7,TRBV5-1,TRBD1,TGCGCCAGCCATCTGGACAGGGGTGCTGACGAGCAGTACTTC,CASHLDRGADEQYF
.,TRBJ2-7,TRBV18,.,TGTGCCAGCTCACCACTTGAGGGAACCTACGAGCAGTACTTC,CASSPLEGTYEQYF
.,TRBJ2-5,TRBV30,.,TGTGCCTGTAAGAGGGTTTCGGAGACCCAGTACTTC,CACKRVSETQYF
.,TRBJ1-5,TRBV28,.,TGTGCCAGCAGTTTATCAGCGTATAGCAATCAGCCCCAGCATTTT,CASSLSAYSNQPQHF
.,TRBJ2-6,TRBV28,.,TGTGCCAGCAGTACGCCTCTACAGCTCTCTGGGGCCAACGTCCTGACTTTC,CASSTPLQLSGANVLTF
.,TRBJ2-7,TRBV7-8,TRBD1,TGTGCTAGCACACTCCCAGGACAGGGGCAGTACTTC,CASTLPGQGQYF
.,TRBJ2-1,TRBV5-4,TRBD2,TGTGCCAGCAGCTTGGCCCGGACTAGCGCCTACAATGAGCAGTTCTTC,CASSLARTSAYNEQFF
.,TRBJ2-7,TRBV7-2,.,TGTGCCAGCAGCTCATTAGACAGAAGCTACGAGCAGTACTTC,CASSSLDRSYEQYF
.,TRBJ1-6,TRBV12-5,.,TGTGCTAGTGGTTTGGGGGGCTCGAGCTCCTATAATTCACCCCTCCACTTT,CASGLGGSSSYNSPLHF
.,TRBJ1-5,TRBV24-1,.,TGTGCCACCAGTGATGACAGTTCTCACAATCAGCCCCAGCATTTT,CATSDDSSHNQPQHF
.,TRBJ1-6,TRBV4-1,TRBD1,TGCGCCAGCAGCCAATATTTGGGACAGGGGAATTCACCCCTCCACTTT,CASSQYLGQGNSPLHF
.,TRBJ2-7,TRBV4-3,TRBD2,TGCGCCAGCAGCCAGACCCGGGACTACCGCTACGAGCAGTACTTC,CASSQTRDYRYEQYF
.,TRBJ1-6,TRBV6-6,.,TGTGCCAGCAGGGACCTTGTTACGGGGGGCGATTCACCCCTCCACTTT,CASRDLVTGGDSPLHF
.,TRBJ2-1,TRBV19,.,TGTGCCAGTAGTATATTCGCTCGAGGGAGAAATGAGCAGTTCTTC,CASSIFARGRNEQFF
.,TRBJ2-7,TRBV6-2/TRBV6-3,TRBD1,TGTGCCAGCAGTTATGAGGCAACAGGGGGCCCCTACGAGCAGTACTTC,CASSYEATGGPYEQYF
.,TRBJ1-2,TRBV6-4,TRBD1,TGTGCCAGCAGTATGGGACAGGGGAGTTACACCTTC,CASSMGQGSYTF
.,TRBJ1-4,TRBV4-1,TRBD1,TGCGCCAGCAGCCATCCGGGACAGGGGGTTGAAAAACTGTTTTTT,CASSHPGQGVEKLFF
.,TRBJ2-2,TRBV7-9,.,TGTGCCAGCAGCTTAGGGCAGGGACACAACACCGGGGAGCTGTTTTTT,CASSLGQGHNTGELFF
.,TRBJ2-7,TRBV11-2,TRBD1,TGTGCCAGCAGCTTCGGACAGGGGGCAGGGTCCTACGAGCAGTACTTC,CASSFGQGAGSYEQYF
once,TRBJ1-4,TRBV15,.,TGTGCCACCAGCAGAGATCGGAGTAGTAATGAAAAACTGTTTTTT,CATSRDRSSNEKLFF
.,TRBJ1-2,TRBV28,.,TGTGCCAGCAGTTTACGCCTGGGGGGAATAGGGGGCTACACCTTC,CASSLRLGGIGGYTF
.,TRBJ2-5,TRBV29-1,.,TGCAGCGTTGAAAGCCGGGTCCAAGAGACCCAGTACTTC,CSVESRVQETQYF
.,TRBJ2-1,TRBV4-1,.,TGCGCCAGCAGCCAAGCTATTATCCAGTCGCCACGGAGGGGGGGGGAGTTCTTC,CASSQAIIQSPRRGGEFF
.,TRBJ1-2,TRBV6-5,.,TGTGCCAGCAGCATACAGGGTCTCGGTGGCTACACCTTC,CASSIQGLGGYTF
.,TRBJ2-2,TRBV5-8,TRBD2,TGTGCCAGCAGCCCAAACCCGGGACTACCCGCGAGTGAGCTGTTTTTT,CASSPNPGLPASELFF
.,TRBJ1-1,TRBV15,.,TGTGCCACCAGCCGGGTGCGTCCGAACACTGAAGCTTTCTTT,CATSRVRPNTEAFF
.,TRBJ2-1,TRBV14,TRBD2,TGTGCCAGCAGCCGCGGGACTAGCACTGAGCAGTTCTTC,CASSRGTSTEQFF
.,TRBJ2-5,TRBV6-5,.,TGTGCCAGCAGCCGGACAGTCGTGGAGACCCAGTACTTC,CASSRTVVETQYF
.,TRBJ1-3,TRBV3-1/TRBV3-2,TRBD1,TGTGCCAGCAGCCAGACGACAGGGGGCGGCACCATATATTTT,CASSQTTGGGTIYF
.,TRBJ2-2,TRBV19,TRBD2,TGTGCCAGTAGTCGAGGGACTAGCGGGAATCCGAACACCGGGGAGCTGTTTTTT,CASSRGTSGNPNTGELFF
.,TRBJ2-1,TRBV10-1,TRBD2,TGCGCCAGCAGTGAGACGGTACTAGCGGGCTGGGACAATGAGCAGTTCTTC,CASSETVLAGWDNEQFF
few,TRBJ2-1,TRBV7-9,.,TGTGCCAGCAACACGCTAGGGGATGAGCAGTTCTTC,CASNTLGDEQFF
.,TRBJ1-2,TRBV19,TRBD1,TGTGCCAGTAGGACGGACAGGGTAGGCTATGGCTACACCTTC,CASRTDRVGYGYTF
.,TRBJ2-3,TRBV5-1,TRBD2,TGCGCCAGCAGCTTGGCCGGGGGGGGCACAGATACGCAGTATTTT,CASSLAGGGTDTQYF
.,TRBJ1-2,TRBV27,TRBD1,TGTGCCAGCAGTTTTACGGACAGGACCTATGGCTACACCTTC,CASSFTDRTYGYTF
.,TRBJ1-1,TRBV7-9,TRBD1,TGTGCCAGCAGCATCAGACAGGGAGGGAACACTGAAGCTTTCTTT,CASSIRQGGNTEAFF
.,TRBJ2-1,TRBV19,.,TGTGCCAGTAGTACGACAGGTAACTCCTACAATGAGCAGTTCTTC,CASSTTGNSYNEQFF
.,TRBJ2-7,TRBV5-1,TRBD2,TGCGCCAGCAGCTTGTTACTAGCGGGAGGGTCCGAGCAGTACTTC,CASSLLLAGGSEQYF
few,TRBJ1-2,TRBV24-1,TRBD1,TGTGCCACCAGTGATCCCGGACAGGGTTTGAACTATGGCTACACCTTC,CATSDPGQGLNYGYTF
.,TRBJ1-2,TRBV5-1,TRBD1,TGCGCCAGCAGCTTGGCCGGGACAGGGTCGGATGGCTACACCTTC,CASSLAGTGSDGYTF